Listed below are T cell receptor beta chains from one sample, sequenced in a study of blood T cell repertoires in COVID-19. Using immunoSEQ multiplex PCR, the repertoire was profiled, and TCRdb retains in-frame clones only, with some absent. The sample consists of 250,000 to 350,000 clones, 85% to 90% of them appearing once. The source material was PBMCs or T cells enriched from blood (not recorded which). Receptor source: a woman aged 55 to 70 in a cohort exposed to, infected with or recovered from COVID-19 (not recorded which). CDR3s include the opening cysteine and the closing phenylalanine or tryptophan. The order of the fields is J gene, CDR3 length, D gene, clone size, V gene, CDR3 DNA, CDR3 protein. A D gene is named only where the DNA matches it firmly. Size is omitted from some rows. Given values are once, few, many or a class for expanded clones.

j_gene: TRBJ2-1; len: 15; d_gene: NA; abundance: once; v_gene: TRBV28; CDR3nt: TGTGCCAGCAGCGGGCGGAGGGCCCTTCAAAATGAGCAGTTCTTC; CDR3aa: CASSGRRALQNEQFF
j_gene: TRBJ2-3; len: 14; d_gene: TRBD2; abundance: NA; v_gene: TRBV5-1; CDR3nt: TGCGCCAGCGCCGGGACTAGCGGGACAGATACGCAGTATTTT; CDR3aa: CASAGTSGTDTQYF
j_gene: TRBJ2-2; len: 15; d_gene: TRBD1; abundance: NA; v_gene: TRBV29-1; CDR3nt: TGCAGCGTTGAATTGAGGACAGGGGGCACCGGGGAGCTGTTTTTT; CDR3aa: CSVELRTGGTGELFF
j_gene: TRBJ1-5; len: 13; d_gene: NA; abundance: once; v_gene: TRBV28; CDR3nt: TGTGCCAGCGACGGACAGAGAAATCAGCCCCAGCATTTT; CDR3aa: CASDGQRNQPQHF
j_gene: TRBJ2-1; len: 15; d_gene: TRBD2; abundance: NA; v_gene: TRBV5-6; CDR3nt: TGTGCCAGCAGCTTGCTAGCGGGGGATTACAATGAGCAGTTCTTC; CDR3aa: CASSLLAGDYNEQFF
j_gene: TRBJ1-3; len: 17; d_gene: NA; abundance: NA; v_gene: TRBV5-1; CDR3nt: TGCGCCAGCAGCCGGGAGGACAGTTCACGATCGGGAAACACCATATATTTT; CDR3aa: CASSREDSSRSGNTIYF
j_gene: TRBJ2-5; len: 16; d_gene: TRBD2; abundance: NA; v_gene: TRBV5-4; CDR3nt: TGTGCCAGCAGCCGGACTAGCGGGACCTCACAAGAGACCCAGTACTTC; CDR3aa: CASSRTSGTSQETQYF
j_gene: TRBJ2-5; len: 12; d_gene: TRBD2; abundance: NA; v_gene: TRBV6-5; CDR3nt: TGTGCCAGCAGGGGAGGGCGAGAGACCCAGTACTTC; CDR3aa: CASRGGRETQYF
j_gene: TRBJ2-1; len: 15; d_gene: TRBD1; abundance: few; v_gene: TRBV11-3; CDR3nt: TGTGCCAGCAGCTTAGGGGGGACAGGGGGCTTGGAGCAGTTCTTC; CDR3aa: CASSLGGTGGLEQFF
j_gene: TRBJ2-5; len: 16; d_gene: NA; abundance: NA; v_gene: TRBV5-1; CDR3nt: TGCGCCAGCAGCCGTCCACAACAGGGTACCCAAGAGACCCAGTACTTC; CDR3aa: CASSRPQQGTQETQYF
j_gene: TRBJ1-3; len: 13; d_gene: TRBD1; abundance: NA; v_gene: TRBV30; CDR3nt: TGTGCCTGGAGTGGACAGGGAGGAAACACCATATATTTT; CDR3aa: CAWSGQGGNTIYF
j_gene: TRBJ1-4; len: 15; d_gene: NA; abundance: NA; v_gene: TRBV24-1; CDR3nt: TGTGCCACCAGTGATAGGGCGGGGGTTGGGGAAAAACTGTTTTTT; CDR3aa: CATSDRAGVGEKLFF
j_gene: TRBJ2-1; len: 12; d_gene: NA; abundance: NA; v_gene: TRBV5-1; CDR3nt: TGCGCCAGCAGCTTGGAATTGGGCTCCCCATTCTTC; CDR3aa: CASSLELGSPFF
j_gene: TRBJ1-3; len: 17; d_gene: NA; abundance: NA; v_gene: TRBV3-1/TRBV3-2; CDR3nt: TGTGCCAGCAGCCGAATCCTGCAGGGGTACTCTGGAAACACCATATATTTT; CDR3aa: CASSRILQGYSGNTIYF
j_gene: TRBJ2-2; len: 14; d_gene: TRBD1; abundance: NA; v_gene: TRBV28; CDR3nt: TGTGCCAGCGCTGGACAGGGGAACACCGGGGAGCTGTTTTTT; CDR3aa: CASAGQGNTGELFF
j_gene: TRBJ1-5; len: 15; d_gene: NA; abundance: NA; v_gene: TRBV10-1; CDR3nt: TGCGCCAGCAGTGAGTTGTACAGGGTGAGTCAGCCCCAGCATTTT; CDR3aa: CASSELYRVSQPQHF
j_gene: TRBJ2-7; len: 15; d_gene: TRBD1; abundance: NA; v_gene: TRBV7-2; CDR3nt: TGTGCCAGCAGCTTAAGACAGGGGTCGGAACGCGAGCAGTACTTC; CDR3aa: CASSLRQGSEREQYF
j_gene: TRBJ2-2; len: 16; d_gene: TRBD1; abundance: NA; v_gene: TRBV27; CDR3nt: TGTGCCAGCAGTTTAGCCGGGACAGGGGGACCCGGGGAGCTGTTTTTT; CDR3aa: CASSLAGTGGPGELFF
j_gene: TRBJ1-1; len: 13; d_gene: NA; abundance: NA; v_gene: TRBV5-1; CDR3nt: TGCGCCAGCAGCTTGGGAAAAAACCGGGAAGCTTTCTTT; CDR3aa: CASSLGKNREAFF
j_gene: TRBJ2-1; len: 11; d_gene: NA; abundance: NA; v_gene: TRBV13; CDR3nt: TGTGCCAGCAGCTCTGACTTGGCGCAGTTCTTC; CDR3aa: CASSSDLAQFF
j_gene: TRBJ1-2; len: 14; d_gene: TRBD1; abundance: NA; v_gene: TRBV6-5; CDR3nt: TGTGCCAGCAGTTACTCAGGGGGCAACTATGGCTACACCTTC; CDR3aa: CASSYSGGNYGYTF
j_gene: TRBJ1-3; len: 17; d_gene: TRBD1; abundance: NA; v_gene: TRBV28; CDR3nt: TGTGCCAGCAGTCCCCCGGGACAGGGCAACTCTGGAAACACCATATATTTT; CDR3aa: CASSPPGQGNSGNTIYF
j_gene: TRBJ2-7; len: 12; d_gene: NA; abundance: NA; v_gene: TRBV29-1; CDR3nt: TGCAGCGTTGAGGGCAGGGGCGGCGAGCAGTACTTC; CDR3aa: CSVEGRGGEQYF
j_gene: TRBJ1-3; len: 13; d_gene: NA; abundance: NA; v_gene: TRBV6-5; CDR3nt: TGTGCCAGCAGAAGGGCGGGAGGAAACACCATATATTTT; CDR3aa: CASRRAGGNTIYF
j_gene: TRBJ2-7; len: 17; d_gene: TRBD2; abundance: NA; v_gene: TRBV19; CDR3nt: TGTGCCAGTAGTATAGCTCTTAGCGGGAGGCTTTCCTACGAGCAGTACTTC; CDR3aa: CASSIALSGRLSYEQYF
j_gene: TRBJ1-5; len: 13; d_gene: TRBD1; abundance: NA; v_gene: TRBV5-4; CDR3nt: TGTGCCAGCAGCAACAGGGGGAATCAGCCCCAGCATTTT; CDR3aa: CASSNRGNQPQHF
j_gene: TRBJ2-7; len: 15; d_gene: NA; abundance: NA; v_gene: TRBV6-1; CDR3nt: TGTGCCAGCAGTGACCCTCCAGGGTCTCGGTACGAGCAGTACTTC; CDR3aa: CASSDPPGSRYEQYF
j_gene: TRBJ2-1; len: 13; d_gene: NA; abundance: many; v_gene: TRBV10-1; CDR3nt: TGCGCCAGCAGTCCTAATTTCCCCAATGAGCAGTTCTTC; CDR3aa: CASSPNFPNEQFF
j_gene: TRBJ2-7; len: 11; d_gene: NA; abundance: NA; v_gene: TRBV20-1; CDR3nt: TGCAGTGCCCGCCAGGGTTACGAGCAGTACTTC; CDR3aa: CSARQGYEQYF
j_gene: TRBJ2-1; len: 14; d_gene: TRBD1; abundance: NA; v_gene: TRBV12-5; CDR3nt: TGTGCTAGTGGCTCTGGCCAGGGGGCCAATGAGCAGTTCTTC; CDR3aa: CASGSGQGANEQFF
j_gene: TRBJ1-1; len: 12; d_gene: NA; abundance: NA; v_gene: TRBV28; CDR3nt: TGTGCCAGCAGTTTGGGGGGGGCGCGAGCTTTCTTT; CDR3aa: CASSLGGARAFF
j_gene: TRBJ2-5; len: 13; d_gene: TRBD1; abundance: NA; v_gene: TRBV29-1; CDR3nt: TGCAGCGTTGATAGACAGGGTCGGGAGACCCAGTACTTC; CDR3aa: CSVDRQGRETQYF
j_gene: TRBJ2-1; len: 13; d_gene: TRBD2; abundance: NA; v_gene: TRBV27; CDR3nt: TGTGCCAGCAGTCCCGGGACTAGCAATGAGCAGTTCTTC; CDR3aa: CASSPGTSNEQFF
j_gene: TRBJ1-1; len: 14; d_gene: TRBD1; abundance: NA; v_gene: TRBV18; CDR3nt: TGTGCCAGCTCACCAGACAGGGGGGCCACTGAAGCTTTCTTT; CDR3aa: CASSPDRGATEAFF
j_gene: TRBJ1-2; len: 15; d_gene: NA; abundance: NA; v_gene: TRBV6-5; CDR3nt: TGTGCCGCCAAAGAGGGTCCAGGGGTAAACTATGGCTACACCTTC; CDR3aa: CAAKEGPGVNYGYTF
j_gene: TRBJ2-7; len: 16; d_gene: TRBD1; abundance: NA; v_gene: TRBV28; CDR3nt: TGTGCCAGCAGTCAAAAGACAGGGCTCAACTCCTACGAGCAGTACTTC; CDR3aa: CASSQKTGLNSYEQYF
j_gene: TRBJ2-1; len: 16; d_gene: TRBD2; abundance: NA; v_gene: TRBV19; CDR3nt: TGTGCCAGTAGGAGAAAGCTAGCGGGAGGGAGTAATGAGCAGTTCTTC; CDR3aa: CASRRKLAGGSNEQFF
j_gene: TRBJ1-2; len: 14; d_gene: NA; abundance: NA; v_gene: TRBV19; CDR3nt: TGTGCCAGTAGCGGACAGTTAGCTAACTATGGCTACACCTTC; CDR3aa: CASSGQLANYGYTF
j_gene: TRBJ2-1; len: 14; d_gene: TRBD2; abundance: NA; v_gene: TRBV7-3; CDR3nt: TGTGCCAGCAGCTTAAGCGGGAGCTTCAATGAGCAGTTCTTC; CDR3aa: CASSLSGSFNEQFF
j_gene: TRBJ1-3; len: 16; d_gene: NA; abundance: few; v_gene: TRBV7-9; CDR3nt: TGTGCCAGCAGCTTATCCCAGGGGCGAGGAGGAAACACCATATATTTT; CDR3aa: CASSLSQGRGGNTIYF
j_gene: TRBJ2-5; len: 15; d_gene: NA; abundance: NA; v_gene: TRBV24-1; CDR3nt: TGTGCCACCAGTGGCGGGACAGCGACCCAAGAGACCCAGTACTTC; CDR3aa: CATSGGTATQETQYF
j_gene: TRBJ2-1; len: 13; d_gene: TRBD1; abundance: NA; v_gene: TRBV28; CDR3nt: TGTGCCAGCAGTTCAAACAGGGGGCGAGAGCAGTTCTTC; CDR3aa: CASSSNRGREQFF
j_gene: TRBJ2-7; len: 15; d_gene: TRBD2; abundance: NA; v_gene: TRBV5-6; CDR3nt: TGTGCCAGCAGCTCCGGACTAGACGGGCGCTACGAGCAGTACTTC; CDR3aa: CASSSGLDGRYEQYF
j_gene: TRBJ1-1; len: 13; d_gene: TRBD1; abundance: NA; v_gene: TRBV18; CDR3nt: TGTGCCAGCTCTCAGGGGGCGCCCACTGAAGCTTTCTTT; CDR3aa: CASSQGAPTEAFF
j_gene: TRBJ2-1; len: 17; d_gene: TRBD1; abundance: NA; v_gene: TRBV4-1; CDR3nt: TGCGCCAGCAGCCAAGATGAGGACAGGGGATACTATTATGAGCAGTTCTTC; CDR3aa: CASSQDEDRGYYYEQFF
j_gene: TRBJ2-2; len: 15; d_gene: TRBD1; abundance: NA; v_gene: TRBV11-2; CDR3nt: TGTGCCAGCAGCTCCGACAGGGGGCACACCGGGGAGCTGTTTTTT; CDR3aa: CASSSDRGHTGELFF
j_gene: TRBJ1-3; len: 15; d_gene: NA; abundance: few; v_gene: TRBV9; CDR3nt: TGTGCCAGCAGCGTAGACGCGGGGCCCGGAAACACCATATATTTT; CDR3aa: CASSVDAGPGNTIYF
j_gene: TRBJ1-4; len: 15; d_gene: NA; abundance: NA; v_gene: TRBV4-2; CDR3nt: TGTGCCAGCAGCCAAGTTCGCAGGGATGTGGAAAAACTGTTTTTT; CDR3aa: CASSQVRRDVEKLFF
j_gene: TRBJ1-2; len: 15; d_gene: TRBD1; abundance: NA; v_gene: TRBV6-5; CDR3nt: TGTGCCAGCAGTCAACAGATACAGGGGGCGAATGGCTACACCTTC; CDR3aa: CASSQQIQGANGYTF
j_gene: TRBJ2-7; len: 14; d_gene: TRBD1; abundance: NA; v_gene: TRBV29-1; CDR3nt: TGCAGCGTTGACGCCGGGACAGGGTCGGTCGAGCAGTACTTC; CDR3aa: CSVDAGTGSVEQYF
j_gene: TRBJ1-4; len: 15; d_gene: NA; abundance: once; v_gene: TRBV19; CDR3nt: TGTGCCTCACGTGCGGGGACCGCAACTAATGAAAAACTGTTTTTT; CDR3aa: CASRAGTATNEKLFF
j_gene: TRBJ2-2; len: 13; d_gene: NA; abundance: NA; v_gene: TRBV3-1/TRBV3-2; CDR3nt: TGTGCCAGCACCCTAGCCTATACCGGGGAGCTGTTTTTT; CDR3aa: CASTLAYTGELFF
j_gene: TRBJ2-7; len: 10; d_gene: TRBD1; abundance: NA; v_gene: TRBV19; CDR3nt: TGTGCCAGTGGCCCAGGGGGCACGAACTTC; CDR3aa: CASGPGGTNF